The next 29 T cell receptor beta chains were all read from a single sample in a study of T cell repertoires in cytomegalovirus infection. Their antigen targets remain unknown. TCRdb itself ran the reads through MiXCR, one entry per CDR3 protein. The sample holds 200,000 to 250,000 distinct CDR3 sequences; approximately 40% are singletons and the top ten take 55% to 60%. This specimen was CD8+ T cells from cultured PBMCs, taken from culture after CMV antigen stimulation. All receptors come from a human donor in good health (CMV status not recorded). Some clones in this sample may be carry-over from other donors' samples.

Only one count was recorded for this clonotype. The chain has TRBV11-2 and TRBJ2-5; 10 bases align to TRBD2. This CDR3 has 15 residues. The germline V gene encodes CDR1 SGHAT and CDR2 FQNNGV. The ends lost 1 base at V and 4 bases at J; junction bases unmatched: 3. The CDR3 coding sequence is TGTGCCAGCAGCTTAGCACTAGCGGGGCGAGAGACCCAGTACTTC. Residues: CASSLALAGRETQYF.

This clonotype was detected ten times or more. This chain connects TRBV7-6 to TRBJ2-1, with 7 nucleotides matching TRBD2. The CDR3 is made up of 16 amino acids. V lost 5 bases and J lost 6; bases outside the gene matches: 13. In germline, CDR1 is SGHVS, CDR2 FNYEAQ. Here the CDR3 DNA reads TGTGCCAGCAGCCCGGGACGGGACTACCCCGTCAATGAGCAGTTCTTC. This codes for CASSPGRDYPVNEQFF.

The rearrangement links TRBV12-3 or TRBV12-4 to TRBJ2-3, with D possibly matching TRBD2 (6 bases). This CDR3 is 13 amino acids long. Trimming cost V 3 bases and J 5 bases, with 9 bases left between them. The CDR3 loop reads CASSFRGGDTQYF. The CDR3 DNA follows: TGTGCCAGCAGTTTTAGGGGAGGAGATACGCAGTATTTT.

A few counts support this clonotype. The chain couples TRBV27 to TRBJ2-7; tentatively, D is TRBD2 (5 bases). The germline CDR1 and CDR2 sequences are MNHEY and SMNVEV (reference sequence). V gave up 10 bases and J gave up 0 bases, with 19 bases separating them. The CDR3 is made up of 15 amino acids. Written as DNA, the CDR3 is TGTGCCACCCACAAGGGCGGGTCCAGCTCCTACGAGCAGTACTTC. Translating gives CATHKGGSSSYEQYF.

DNA for the CDR3: TGTGCCAGCAGTTTACGGGGTTCCAGCTCCTACGAGCAGTACTTC. Its protein product is CASSLRGSSSYEQYF. The gene calls are TRBV27 and TRBJ2-7, with a tentative D call TRBD2 (5 bases). The CDR3 sequence is 15 residues long. Trimming pared 2 bases from V and 0 bases from J, leaving 11 bases between. The germline CDR1 and CDR2 sequences are MNHEY and SMNVEV (reference sequence).

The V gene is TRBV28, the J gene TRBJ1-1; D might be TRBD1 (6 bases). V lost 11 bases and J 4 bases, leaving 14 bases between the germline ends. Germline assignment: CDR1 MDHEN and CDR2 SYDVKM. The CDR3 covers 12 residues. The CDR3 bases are TGTGCCTGGGGGCTGGGGGGCACTGAAGCTTTCTTT. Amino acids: CAWGLGGTEAFF.

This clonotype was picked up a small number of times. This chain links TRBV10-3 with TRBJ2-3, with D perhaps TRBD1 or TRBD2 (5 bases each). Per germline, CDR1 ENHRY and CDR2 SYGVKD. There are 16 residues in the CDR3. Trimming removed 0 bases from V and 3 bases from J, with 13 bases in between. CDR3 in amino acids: CAISESGTSGTDTQYF. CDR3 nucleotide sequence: TGTGCCATCAGTGAGTCGGGGACCTCCGGGACAGATACGCAGTATTTT.

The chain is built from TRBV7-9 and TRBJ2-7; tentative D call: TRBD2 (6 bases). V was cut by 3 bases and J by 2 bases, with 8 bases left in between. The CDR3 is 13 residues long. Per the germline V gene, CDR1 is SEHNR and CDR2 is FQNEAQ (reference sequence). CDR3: CASSFGGTYEQYF. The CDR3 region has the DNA TGTGCCAGCAGCTTTGGCGGGACCTACGAGCAGTACTTC.

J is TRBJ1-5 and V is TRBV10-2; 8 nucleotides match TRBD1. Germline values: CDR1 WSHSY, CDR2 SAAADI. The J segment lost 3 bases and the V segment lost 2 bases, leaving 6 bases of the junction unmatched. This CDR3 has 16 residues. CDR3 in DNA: TGCGCCAGCAGTGAGCCCAGGACAGGGCCCAATCAGCCCCAGCATTTT. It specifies CASSEPRTGPNQPQHF.

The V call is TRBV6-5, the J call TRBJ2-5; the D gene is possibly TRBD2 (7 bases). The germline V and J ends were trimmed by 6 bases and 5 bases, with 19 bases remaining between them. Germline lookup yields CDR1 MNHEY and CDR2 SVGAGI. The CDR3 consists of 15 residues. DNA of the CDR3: TGTGCCAGCAGCCCCTCGGGCGGGGGCGAGGAGACCCAGTACTTC. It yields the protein CASSPSGGGEETQYF.

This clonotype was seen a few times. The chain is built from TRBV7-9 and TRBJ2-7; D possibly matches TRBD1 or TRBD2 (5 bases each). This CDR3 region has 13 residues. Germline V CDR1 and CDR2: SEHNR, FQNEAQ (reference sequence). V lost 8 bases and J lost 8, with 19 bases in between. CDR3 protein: CASSPGAQYKQYF. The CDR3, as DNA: TGTGCCAGCTCACCCGGGGCGCAGTATAAGCAGTACTTC.

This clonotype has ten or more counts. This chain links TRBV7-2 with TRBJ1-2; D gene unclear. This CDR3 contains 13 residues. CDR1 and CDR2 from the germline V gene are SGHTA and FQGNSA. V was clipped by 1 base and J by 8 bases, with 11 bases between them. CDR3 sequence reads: CASSLDRREGYTF. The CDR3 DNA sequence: TGTGCCAGCAGCTTAGACCGGAGGGAAGGCTACACCTTC.

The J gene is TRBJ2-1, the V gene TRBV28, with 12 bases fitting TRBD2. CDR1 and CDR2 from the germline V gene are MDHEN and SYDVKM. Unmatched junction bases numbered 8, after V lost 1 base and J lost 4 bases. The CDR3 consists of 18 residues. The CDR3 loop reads CASSLSPGTSGFYNEQFF. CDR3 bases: TGTGCCAGCAGTTTATCCCCCGGGACTAGCGGGTTTTACAATGAGCAGTTCTTC. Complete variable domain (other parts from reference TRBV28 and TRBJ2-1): DVKVTQSSRYLVKRTGEKVFLECVQDMDHENMFWYRQDPGLGLRLIYFSYDVKMKEKGDIPEGYSVSREKKERFSLILESASTNQTSMYLCASSLSPGTSGFYNEQFFGPGTRLTVL.

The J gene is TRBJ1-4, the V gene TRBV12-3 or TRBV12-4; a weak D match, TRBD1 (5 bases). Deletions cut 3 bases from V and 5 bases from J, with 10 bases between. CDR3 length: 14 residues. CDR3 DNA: TGTGCCAGCAGTTTCGAAGGGGTCAATGAAAAACTGTTTTTT. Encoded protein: CASSFEGVNEKLFF.

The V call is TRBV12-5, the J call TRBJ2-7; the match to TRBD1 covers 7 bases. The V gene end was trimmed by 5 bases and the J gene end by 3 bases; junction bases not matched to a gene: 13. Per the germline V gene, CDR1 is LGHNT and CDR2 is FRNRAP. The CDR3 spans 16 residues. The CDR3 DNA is TGTGCTAGTGGTCCGTATACAGGGGCAACGGTCTACGAGCAGTACTTC. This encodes CASGPYTGATVYEQYF.

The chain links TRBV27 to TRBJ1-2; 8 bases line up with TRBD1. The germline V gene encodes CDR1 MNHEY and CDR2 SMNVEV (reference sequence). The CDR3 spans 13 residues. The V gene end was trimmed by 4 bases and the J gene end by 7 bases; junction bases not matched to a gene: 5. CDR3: CASSSGQDIGYTF. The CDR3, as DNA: TGTGCCAGCAGTTCGGGACAGGATATTGGCTACACCTTC.

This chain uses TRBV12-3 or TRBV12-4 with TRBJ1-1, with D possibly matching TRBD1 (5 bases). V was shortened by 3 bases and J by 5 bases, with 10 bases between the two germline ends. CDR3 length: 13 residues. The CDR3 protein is CASSFPGKTEAFF. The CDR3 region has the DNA TGTGCCAGCAGTTTTCCAGGGAAAACTGAAGCTTTCTTT.

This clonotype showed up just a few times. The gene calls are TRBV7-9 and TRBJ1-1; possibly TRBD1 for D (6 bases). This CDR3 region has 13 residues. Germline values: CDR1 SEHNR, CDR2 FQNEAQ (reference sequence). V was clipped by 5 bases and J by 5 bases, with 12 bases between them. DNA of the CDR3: TGTGCCAGCAGCCGGACAGCCGGGACTGAAGCTTTCTTT. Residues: CASSRTAGTEAFF.

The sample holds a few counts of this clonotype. The CDR3 DNA reads as TGTGCCAGCAGTTACTCAACCTCCAACAGGGGTAGTACTGAAGCTTTCTTT. Translated: CASSYSTSNRGSTEAFF. The chain carries TRBV6-6 and TRBJ1-1; 7 bases align to TRBD1. There are 17 residues in the CDR3. The V gene's germline CDR1 is MNHNY and CDR2 SVGAGI (reference sequence). V was clipped by 0 bases and J by 5 bases; unmatched bases: 12.

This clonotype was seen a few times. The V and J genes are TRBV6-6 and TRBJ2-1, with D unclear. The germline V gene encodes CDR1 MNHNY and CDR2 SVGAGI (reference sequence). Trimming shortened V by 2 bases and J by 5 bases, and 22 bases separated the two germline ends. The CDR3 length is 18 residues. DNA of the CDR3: TGTGCCAGCAGTTACGCCGGCTCAAAACCCCCTCGTAACAATGAGCAGTTCTTC. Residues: CASSYAGSKPPRNNEQFF.

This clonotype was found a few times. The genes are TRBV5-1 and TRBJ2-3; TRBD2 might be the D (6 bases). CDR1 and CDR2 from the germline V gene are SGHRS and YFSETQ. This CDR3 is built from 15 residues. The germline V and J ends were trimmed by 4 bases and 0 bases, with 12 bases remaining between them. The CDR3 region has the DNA TGCGCCAGCAGCAGCGCTGGGAGGAGCACAGATACGCAGTATTTT. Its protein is CASSSAGRSTDTQYF.

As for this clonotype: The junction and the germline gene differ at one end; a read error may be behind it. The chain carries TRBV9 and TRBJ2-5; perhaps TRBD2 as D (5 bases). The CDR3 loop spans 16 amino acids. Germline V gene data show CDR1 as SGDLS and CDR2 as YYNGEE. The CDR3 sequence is CASSPSSEGTGETRYF. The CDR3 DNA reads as TGTGCCAGCAGCCCCTCCTCCGAGGGCACCGGGGAGACCCGGTACTTC. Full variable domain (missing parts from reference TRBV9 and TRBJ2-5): DSGVTQTPKHLITATGQRVTLRCSPRSGDLSVYWYQQSLDQGLQFLIQYYNGEERAKGNILERFSAQQFPDLHSELNLSSLELGDSALYFCASSPSSEGTGETRYFGPGTRLLVL.

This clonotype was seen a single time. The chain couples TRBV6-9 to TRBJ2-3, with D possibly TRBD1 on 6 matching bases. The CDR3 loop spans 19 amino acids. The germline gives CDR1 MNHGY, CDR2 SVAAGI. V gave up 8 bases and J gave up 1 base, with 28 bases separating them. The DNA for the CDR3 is TGTGCCAGCCTGAAAAAGGGGACATTCCCGTCGCTTGGCACAGATACGCAGTATTTT. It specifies CASLKKGTFPSLGTDTQYF.

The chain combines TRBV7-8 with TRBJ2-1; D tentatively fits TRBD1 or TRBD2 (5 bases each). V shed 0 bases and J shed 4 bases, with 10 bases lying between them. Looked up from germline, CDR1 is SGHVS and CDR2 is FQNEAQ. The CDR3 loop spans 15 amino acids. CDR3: CASSLAGTVYNEQFF. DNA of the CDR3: TGTGCCAGCAGCTTAGCCGGGACGGTGTACAATGAGCAGTTCTTC.

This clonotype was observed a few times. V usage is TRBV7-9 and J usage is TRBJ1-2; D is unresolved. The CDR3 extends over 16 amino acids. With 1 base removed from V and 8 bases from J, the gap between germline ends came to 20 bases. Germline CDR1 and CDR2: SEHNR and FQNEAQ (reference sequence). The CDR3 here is CASSLGERGNREGYTF. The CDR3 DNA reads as TGTGCCAGCAGCTTAGGAGAGCGAGGGAATCGAGAAGGCTACACCTTC.

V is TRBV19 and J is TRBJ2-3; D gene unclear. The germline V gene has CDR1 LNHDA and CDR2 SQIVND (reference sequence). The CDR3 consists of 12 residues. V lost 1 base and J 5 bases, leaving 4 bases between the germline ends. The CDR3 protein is CASSIGRDTQYF. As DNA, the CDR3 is TGTGCCAGTAGTATAGGACGAGATACGCAGTATTTT. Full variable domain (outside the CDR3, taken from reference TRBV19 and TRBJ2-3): DGGITQSPKYLFRKEGQNVTLSCEQNLNHDAMYWYRQDPGQGLRLIYYSQIVNDFQKGDIAEGYSVSREKKESFPLTVTSAQKNPTAFYLCASSIGRDTQYFGPGTRLTVL.

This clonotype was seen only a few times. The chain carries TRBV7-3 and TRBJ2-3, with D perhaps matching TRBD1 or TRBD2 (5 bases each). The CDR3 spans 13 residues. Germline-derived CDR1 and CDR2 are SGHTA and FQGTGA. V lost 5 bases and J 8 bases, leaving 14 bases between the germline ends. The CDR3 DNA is TGTGCCAGCAGCCTCCAGGCCGGGGCTACGCAGTATTTT. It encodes CASSLQAGATQYF.

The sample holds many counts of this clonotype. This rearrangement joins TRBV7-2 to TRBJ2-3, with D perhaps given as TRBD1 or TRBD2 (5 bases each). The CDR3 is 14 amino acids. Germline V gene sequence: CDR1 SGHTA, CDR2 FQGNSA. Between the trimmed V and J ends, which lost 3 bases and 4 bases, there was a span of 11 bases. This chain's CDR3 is CASSFQGAPDTQYF. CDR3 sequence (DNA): TGTGCCAGCAGCTTTCAGGGAGCCCCAGATACGCAGTATTTT.

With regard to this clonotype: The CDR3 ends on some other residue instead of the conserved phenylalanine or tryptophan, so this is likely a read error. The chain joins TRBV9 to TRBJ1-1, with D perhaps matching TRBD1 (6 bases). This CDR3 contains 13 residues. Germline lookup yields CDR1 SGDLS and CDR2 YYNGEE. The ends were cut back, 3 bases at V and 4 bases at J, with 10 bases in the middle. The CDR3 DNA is TGTGCCAGCAGCGAACAGGGTGGCACTGAAGCTTTCTAT. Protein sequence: CASSEQGGTEAFY.